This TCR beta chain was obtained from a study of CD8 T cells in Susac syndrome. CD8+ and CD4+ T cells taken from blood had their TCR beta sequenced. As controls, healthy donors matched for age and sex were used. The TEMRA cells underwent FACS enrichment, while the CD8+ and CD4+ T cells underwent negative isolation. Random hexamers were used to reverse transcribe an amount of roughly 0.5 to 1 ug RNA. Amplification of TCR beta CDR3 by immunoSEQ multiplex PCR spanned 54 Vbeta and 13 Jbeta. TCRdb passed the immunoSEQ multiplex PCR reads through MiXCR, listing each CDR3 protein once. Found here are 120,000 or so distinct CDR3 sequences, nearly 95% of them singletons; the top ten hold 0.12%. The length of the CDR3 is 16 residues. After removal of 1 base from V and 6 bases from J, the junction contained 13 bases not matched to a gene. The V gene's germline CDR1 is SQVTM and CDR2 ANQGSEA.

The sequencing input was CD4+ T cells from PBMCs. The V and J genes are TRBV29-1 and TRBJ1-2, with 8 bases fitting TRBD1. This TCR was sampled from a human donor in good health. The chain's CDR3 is CSVEGPLDRVEDGYTF. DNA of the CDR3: TGCAGCGTTGAAGGTCCCCTGGACAGGGTTGAGGATGGCTACACCTTC.